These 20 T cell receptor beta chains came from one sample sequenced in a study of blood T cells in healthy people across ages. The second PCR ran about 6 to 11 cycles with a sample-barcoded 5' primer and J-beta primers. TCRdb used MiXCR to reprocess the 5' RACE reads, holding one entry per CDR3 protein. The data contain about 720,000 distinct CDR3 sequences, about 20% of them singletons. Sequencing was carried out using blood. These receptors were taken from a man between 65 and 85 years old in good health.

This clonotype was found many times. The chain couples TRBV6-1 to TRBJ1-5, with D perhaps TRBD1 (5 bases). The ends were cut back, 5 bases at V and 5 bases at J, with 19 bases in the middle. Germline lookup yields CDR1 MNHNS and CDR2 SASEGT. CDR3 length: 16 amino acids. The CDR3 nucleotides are TGTGCCAGCAGTCCCCAAGGCAGGGTGGATGATCAGCCCCAGCATTTT. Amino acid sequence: CASSPQGRVDDQPQHF.

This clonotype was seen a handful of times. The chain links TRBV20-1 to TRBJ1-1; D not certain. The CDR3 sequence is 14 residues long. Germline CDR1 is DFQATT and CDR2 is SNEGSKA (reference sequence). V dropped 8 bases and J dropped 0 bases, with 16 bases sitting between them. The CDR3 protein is CSTHQEQVNTEAFF. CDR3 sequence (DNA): TGCAGTACTCACCAAGAACAAGTGAACACTGAAGCTTTCTTT.

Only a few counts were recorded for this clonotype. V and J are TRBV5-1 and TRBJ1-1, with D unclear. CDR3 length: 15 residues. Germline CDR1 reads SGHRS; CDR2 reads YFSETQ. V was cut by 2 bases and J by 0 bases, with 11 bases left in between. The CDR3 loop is CASSLQITMNTEAFF. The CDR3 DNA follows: TGCGCCAGCAGCTTACAGATCACCATGAACACTGAAGCTTTCTTT.

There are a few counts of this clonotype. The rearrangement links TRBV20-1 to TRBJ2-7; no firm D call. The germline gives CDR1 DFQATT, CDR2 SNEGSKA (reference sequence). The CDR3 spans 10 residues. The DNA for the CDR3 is TGCAGTGCTTTTAGGAGCGAGCAGTGCGTC. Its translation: CSAFRSEQCV.

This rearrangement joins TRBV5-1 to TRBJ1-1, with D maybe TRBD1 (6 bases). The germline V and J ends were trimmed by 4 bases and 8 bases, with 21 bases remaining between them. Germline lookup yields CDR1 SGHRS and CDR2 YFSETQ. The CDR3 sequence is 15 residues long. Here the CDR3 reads CASSTGRTVSIEAFF. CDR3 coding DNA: TGCGCCAGCAGCACGGGAAGGACAGTGTCGATAGAAGCTTTCTTT.

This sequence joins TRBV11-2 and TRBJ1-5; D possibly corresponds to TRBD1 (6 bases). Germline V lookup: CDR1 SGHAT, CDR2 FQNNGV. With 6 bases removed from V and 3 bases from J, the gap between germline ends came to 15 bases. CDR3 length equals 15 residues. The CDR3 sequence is CASSLSGALNQPQHF. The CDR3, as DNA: TGTGCCAGCAGTCTGTCGGGGGCTCTCAATCAGCCCCAGCATTTT.

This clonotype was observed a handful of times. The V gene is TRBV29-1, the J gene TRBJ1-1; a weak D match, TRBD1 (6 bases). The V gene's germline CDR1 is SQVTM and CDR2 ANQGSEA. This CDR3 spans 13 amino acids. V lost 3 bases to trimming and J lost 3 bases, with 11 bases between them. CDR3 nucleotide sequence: TGCAGCGTTGAGGGGGCGTTGGACACTGAAGCTTTCTTT. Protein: CSVEGALDTEAFF.

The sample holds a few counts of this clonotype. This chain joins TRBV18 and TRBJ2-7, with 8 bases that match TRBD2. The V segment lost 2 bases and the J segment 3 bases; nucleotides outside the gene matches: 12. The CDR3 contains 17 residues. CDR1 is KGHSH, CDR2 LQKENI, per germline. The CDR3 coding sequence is TGTGCCAGCTCACCAGTATTCACTAGCGGCTCGTTCTACGAGCAGTACGTC. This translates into CASSPVFTSGSFYEQYV.

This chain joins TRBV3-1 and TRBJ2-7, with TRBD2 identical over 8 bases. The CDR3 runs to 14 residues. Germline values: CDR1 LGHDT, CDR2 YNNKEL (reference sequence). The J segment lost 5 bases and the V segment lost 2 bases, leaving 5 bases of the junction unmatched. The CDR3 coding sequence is TGTGCCAGCAGCCAACTAGCGGGTCCCCACGAGCAGTACTTC. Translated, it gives CASSQLAGPHEQYF.

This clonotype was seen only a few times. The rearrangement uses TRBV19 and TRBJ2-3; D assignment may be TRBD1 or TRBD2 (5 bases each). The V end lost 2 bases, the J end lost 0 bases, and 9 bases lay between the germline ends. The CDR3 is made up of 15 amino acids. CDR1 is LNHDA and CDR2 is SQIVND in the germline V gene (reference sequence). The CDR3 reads CASSIQWGSTDTQYF. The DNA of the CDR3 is TGTGCCAGTAGTATACAGTGGGGGAGCACAGATACGCAGTATTTT.

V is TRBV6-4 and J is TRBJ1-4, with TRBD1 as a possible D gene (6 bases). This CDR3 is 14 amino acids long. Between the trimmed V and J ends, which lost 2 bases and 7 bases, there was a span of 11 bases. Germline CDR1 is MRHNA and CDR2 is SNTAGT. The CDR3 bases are TGTGCCAGCAGTGACGCTCAGGGGAGTGAAAAACTGTTTTTT. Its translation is CASSDAQGSEKLFF.

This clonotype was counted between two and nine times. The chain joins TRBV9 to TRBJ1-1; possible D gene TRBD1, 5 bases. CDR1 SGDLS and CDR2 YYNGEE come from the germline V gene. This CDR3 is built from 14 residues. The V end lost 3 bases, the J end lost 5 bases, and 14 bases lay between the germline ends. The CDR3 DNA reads TGTGCCAGCAGCGAACAGGTGGGTAGGACTGAAGCTTTCTTT. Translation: CASSEQVGRTEAFF. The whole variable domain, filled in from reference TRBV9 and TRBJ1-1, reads DSGVTQTPKHLITATGQRVTLRCSPRSGDLSVYWYQQSLDQGLQFLIQYYNGEERAKGNILERFSAQQFPDLHSELNLSSLELGDSALYFCASSEQVGRTEAFFGQGTRLTVV.

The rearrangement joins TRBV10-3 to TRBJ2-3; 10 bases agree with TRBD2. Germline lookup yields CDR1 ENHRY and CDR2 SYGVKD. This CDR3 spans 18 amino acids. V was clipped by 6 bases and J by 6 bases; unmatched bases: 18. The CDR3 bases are TGTGCCATCAGCATTACCTCTTTGAGCGGGGGGGCTTCCGATACGCAGTATTTT. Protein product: CAISITSLSGGASDTQYF.

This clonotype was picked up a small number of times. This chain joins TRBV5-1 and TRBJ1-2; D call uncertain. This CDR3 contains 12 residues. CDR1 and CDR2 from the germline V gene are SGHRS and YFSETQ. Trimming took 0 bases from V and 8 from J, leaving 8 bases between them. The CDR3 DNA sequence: TGCGCCAGCAGCTTGGACAGTTCCGGCTACACCTTC. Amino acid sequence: CASSLDSSGYTF.

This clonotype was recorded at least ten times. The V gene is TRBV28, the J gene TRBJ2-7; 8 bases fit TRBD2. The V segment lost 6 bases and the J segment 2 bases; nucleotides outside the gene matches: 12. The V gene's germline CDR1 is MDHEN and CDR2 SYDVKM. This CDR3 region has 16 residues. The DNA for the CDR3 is TGTGCCAGCAGCCTCTCCCGGACTAGCTCCACCTACGAGCAGTACTTC. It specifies CASSLSRTSSTYEQYF.

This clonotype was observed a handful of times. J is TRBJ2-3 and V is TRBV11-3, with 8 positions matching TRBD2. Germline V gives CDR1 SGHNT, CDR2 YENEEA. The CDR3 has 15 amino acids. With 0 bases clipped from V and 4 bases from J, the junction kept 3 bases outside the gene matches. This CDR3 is CASSLDQRGPDTQYF. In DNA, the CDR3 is TGTGCCAGCAGCTTAGATCAGCGGGGGCCAGATACGCAGTATTTT.

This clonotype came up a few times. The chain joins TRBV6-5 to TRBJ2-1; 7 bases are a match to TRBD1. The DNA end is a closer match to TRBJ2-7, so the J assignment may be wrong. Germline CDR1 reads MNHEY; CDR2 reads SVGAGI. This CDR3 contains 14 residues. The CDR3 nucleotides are TGTGCCAGCAGTCCAAGACAGGGTACCTACGAGCAGTACGTC. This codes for CASSPRQGTYEQYV.

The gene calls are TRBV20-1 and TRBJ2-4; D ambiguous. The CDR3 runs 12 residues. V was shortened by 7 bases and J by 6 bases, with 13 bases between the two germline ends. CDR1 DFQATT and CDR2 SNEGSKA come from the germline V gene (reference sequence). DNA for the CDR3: TGCAGTGGATCTCGGTTTGGAAACATTCAGTACTTC. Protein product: CSGSRFGNIQYF.

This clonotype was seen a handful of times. This chain's CDR3 is CASSLLSYGTSILYEQYF. Here the CDR3 DNA reads TGTGCCAGCAGCTTACTATCTTACGGGACTAGCATCCTCTACGAGCAGTACTTC. The chain links TRBV11-2 to TRBJ2-7, with TRBD2 identical over 9 bases. The CDR3 has 18 amino acids. Unmatched junction bases numbered 14, after V lost 2 bases and J lost 3 bases. Germline V gives CDR1 SGHAT, CDR2 FQNNGV.

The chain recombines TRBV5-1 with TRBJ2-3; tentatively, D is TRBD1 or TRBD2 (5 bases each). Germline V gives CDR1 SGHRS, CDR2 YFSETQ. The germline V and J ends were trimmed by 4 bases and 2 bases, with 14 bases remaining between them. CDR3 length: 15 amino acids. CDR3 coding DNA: TGCGCCAGCAGCACCGTAGGGGACCCCACAGATACGCAGTATTTT. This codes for CASSTVGDPTDTQYF. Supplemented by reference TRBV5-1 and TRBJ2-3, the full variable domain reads KAGVTQTPRYLIKTRGQQVTLSCSPISGHRSVSWYQQTPGQGLQFLFEYFSETQRNKGNFPGRFSGRQFSNSRSEMNVSTLELGDSALYLCASSTVGDPTDTQYFGPGTRLTVL.